The source of this TCR beta chain is a study of blood T cells in healthy people across ages. Study results and caveats: Naive CD4+ cell counts and diversity both ran higher in long-lived than in aged donors. Observed TCR beta diversity per million T cells went down as age went up. This fall followed a roughly linear course with age.

Using a J-beta primer mix together with a sample-barcoded 5' primer, a second PCR was run for roughly 7 to 12 cycles. Each cDNA molecule carried a tag from a template-switch adaptor that contained 12 random nucleotides. TCRdb ran MiXCR on the 5' RACE reads and lists one entry per CDR3 protein. The sample has 980,000 or so distinct CDR3 sequences; roughly 43% are singletons. Comment on this clonotype: Its antigen is not known.

The germline V gene encodes CDR1 MDHEN and CDR2 SYDVKM. This CDR3 contains 16 residues. Trimming cost V 3 bases and J 2 bases, with 14 bases left between them. The receptor's source is a man aged 30 to 39 in good health. Sequencing input: blood. The chain joins TRBV28 to TRBJ1-5, with a weak D call TRBD1 (5 bases). This CDR3 reads CASSFRGKGGNQPQHF. CDR3 coding DNA: TGTGCCAGCAGTTTTCGAGGAAAAGGGGGCAATCAGCCCCAGCATTTT.